This TCR beta chain is from a study of cytomegalovirus exposure and HLA in healthy donors. PCR used 60 Vbeta primers and 13 Jbeta primers. Clones were read by immunoSEQ multiplex PCR, and TCRdb kept only the in-frame ones, dropping some. The table records under 300,000 clones, just over 70% of them present only once. The receptor was derived from a female donor in good health and CMV-seronegative. Specimen: PBMCs.

The CDR3 spells CASSLRGGNPYEQYF. The CDR3 DNA sequence: TGTGCCAGCAGCCTGAGAGGCGGGAACCCCTACGAGCAGTACTTC. V and J are TRBV7-3 and TRBJ2-7; the D gene is possibly TRBD2 (6 bases). CDR1 is SGHTA, CDR2 FQGTGA, per germline. Trimming removed 5 bases at V and 2 bases at J, with 16 bases between. The CDR3 spans 15 residues.